Each of the 6 T cell receptor beta chains below was sequenced from the same sample in a study of neurological immune-mediated disorders. From the 5' RACE reads, TCRdb called clonotypes with MiXCR, one entry per CDR3 protein. The sample has 25,000 to 30,000 distinct CDR3 sequences; around 3.4% are singletons. Sequencing input: PBMCs. Receptors were obtained from a woman aged 25 to 39 with multiple sclerosis.

Comments on this clonotype: At one end, the junction sequence differs from germline, possibly due to a read error. The CDR3 DNA reads TGCAGTGTGGGCGGAGATAGCAATCAGCCCCAGAATTTT. This codes for CSVGGDSNQPQNF. The rearrangement uses TRBV20-1 and TRBJ1-5; D is undetermined. Per the germline V gene, CDR1 is DFQATT and CDR2 is SNEGSKA (reference sequence). The CDR3 has 13 residues.

There are many counts of this clonotype. Germline and junction disagree at one end, which may indicate a read error. The J gene is TRBJ1-5, the V gene TRBV6-1; 7 bases map to TRBD1. The CDR3 contains 13 residues. The V gene's germline CDR1 is MNHNS and CDR2 SASEGT. CDR3 coding DNA: TGTGCCAGCAGACAGGGGCTAAATCAGCCCCAGAATTTT. It specifies CASRQGLNQPQNF.

This clonotype was seen repeatedly, ten times or more. The rearrangement links TRBV27 to TRBJ2-7; 10 bases map to TRBD1. Per germline, CDR1 MNHEY and CDR2 SMNVEV (reference sequence). The CDR3 sequence is 15 residues long. The V and J ends lost 2 bases and 1 base, in that order; junction bases with no gene match: 2. CDR3 in DNA: TGTGCCAGCAGTTTACGGGGACAGGGGTCCTACGAGCAGTACTTC. Its protein product is CASSLRGQGSYEQYF.

The sample holds many counts of this clonotype. The chain has TRBV5-1 and TRBJ2-5, with D possibly TRBD1 on 5 matching bases. The ends were cut back, 0 bases at V and 1 base at J, with 7 bases in the middle. This CDR3 has 14 amino acids. Germline CDR1 reads SGHRS; CDR2 reads YFSETQ. CDR3 sequence: CASSLAGPQETQYF. The DNA for the CDR3 is TGCGCCAGCAGCTTGGCAGGGCCCCAAGAGACCCAGTACTTC.

In its sample, this clonotype was seen many times. Written as DNA, the CDR3 is TGTGCCATCACCTCAGGCCCTCTACTCTATGGCTACACCTTC. Protein: CAITSGPLLYGYTF. The genes are TRBV10-3 and TRBJ1-2; no clear D gene. Germline V gene data show CDR1 as ENHRY and CDR2 as SYGVKD. With 7 bases removed from V and 4 bases from J, the gap between germline ends came to 16 bases. The CDR3 covers 14 residues.

Many counts were recorded for this clonotype. The J gene is TRBJ2-7, the V gene TRBV27, with 8 positions matching TRBD1. Germline V gene data show CDR1 as MNHEY and CDR2 as SMNVEV (reference sequence). V lost 6 bases to trimming and J lost 2 bases; unmatched junction nucleotides: 6. This CDR3 comprises 14 residues. The CDR3 reads CASRAGTGAYEQYF. Here the CDR3 DNA reads TGTGCCAGCAGGGCCGGGACAGGAGCCTACGAGCAGTACTTC.